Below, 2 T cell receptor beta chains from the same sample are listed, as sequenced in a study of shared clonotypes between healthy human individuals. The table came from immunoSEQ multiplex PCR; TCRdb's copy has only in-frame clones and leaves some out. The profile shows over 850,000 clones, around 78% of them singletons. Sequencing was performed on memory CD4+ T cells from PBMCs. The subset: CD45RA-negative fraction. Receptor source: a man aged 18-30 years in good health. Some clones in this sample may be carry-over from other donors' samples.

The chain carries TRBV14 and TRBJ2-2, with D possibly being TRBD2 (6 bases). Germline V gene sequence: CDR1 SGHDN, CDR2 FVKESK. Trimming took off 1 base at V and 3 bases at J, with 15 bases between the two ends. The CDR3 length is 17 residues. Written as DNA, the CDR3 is TGTGCCAGCAGCCAAGTTAGAGGAGGGGACGACACCGGGGAGCTGTTTTTT. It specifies CASSQVRGGDDTGELFF.

The CDR3 is CASSTGRRGQPQHF. The CDR3 region has the DNA TGTGCCAGCAGTACAGGGAGGAGGGGTCAGCCCCAGCATTTT. The V and J genes are TRBV6-1 and TRBJ1-5; perhaps TRBD1 as D (6 bases). CDR1 is MNHNS, CDR2 SASEGT, per germline. V dropped 5 bases and J dropped 6 bases, with 14 bases sitting between them. The CDR3 is made up of 14 amino acids.